This T cell receptor beta chain was recovered during a study of human T cells and chemical hapten exposure. The CDR3 is 17 residues long. From germline, CDR1 is LNHDA and CDR2 SQIVND (reference sequence). The V gene end was trimmed by 5 bases and the J gene end by 5 bases; junction bases not matched to a gene: 12. From the RACE reads, TCRdb called clonotypes with MiXCR, one entry per CDR3 protein. The sample has about 69,000 distinct CDR3 sequences, around a tenth seen once. Time point described: patch test 2, 6 weeks after DPC sensitization. The treatment is: therapeutic diphenylcyclopropenone sensitization with weekly scalp DPC. Alopecia patients between 18 and 70 years old and suitable for DPC were used as donors. This clonotype was found many times.

Source: whole blood, taken in connection with sensitization to the hapten diphenylcyclopropenone (DPC). V gene TRBV19 combines with J gene TRBJ2-2; 9 bases match TRBD2. The TCR sequence derives from a woman between 50 and 59 years old with alopecia areata. Some clones in this sample may be carry-over from other donors' samples. The CDR3: CASSSYAGGARTGELFF. CDR3 sequence (DNA): TGTGCCAGTAGTTCCTACGCGGGAGGGGCGAGGACCGGGGAGCTGTTTTTT. The variable domain in full, with the rest retrieved from reference TRBV19 and TRBJ2-2, is DGGITQSPKYLFRKEGQNVTLSCEQNLNHDAMYWYRQDPGQGLRLIYYSQIVNDFQKGDIAEGYSVSREKKESFPLTVTSAQKNPTAFYLCASSSYAGGARTGELFFGEGSRLTVL.